This is a list of T cell receptor beta chains from one sample in a study of cytomegalovirus exposure and HLA in healthy donors. Only in-frame clones appear in the TCRdb table, and some are missing; sequencing was by immunoSEQ multiplex PCR. The table lists a few hundred thousand clones, 65% to 90% of them singletons, with roughly 1% in the top ten. The source material was PBMCs. The receptors shown here come from a woman between 18 and 29 years old in good health and CMV-seronegative. Both conserved end residues are part of each CDR3. Fields, in order: clone size, J gene, CDR3 length, D gene, V gene, CDR3 DNA, CDR3 protein. D genes are given only for firm matches. Clone size is not always given. Where it is, it says once, few, many or a class for expanded clones.

>-|TRBJ2-1|15|-|TRBV7-3
TGTGCCAGCAGCTTAGCTAGTACCCCCCGCAATGAGCAGTTCTTC
CASSLASTPRNEQFF
>-|TRBJ2-2|16|-|TRBV4-1
TGCGCCAGCAGCCTTCCCAAGGGGGGGCCCCCCGGGGAGCTGTTTTTT
CASSLPKGGPPGELFF
>-|TRBJ2-7|16|TRBD2|TRBV9
TGTGCCAGCAGCGTAGTCGCTAGCGGGGGGGCTCAAGAGCAGTACTTC
CASSVVASGGAQEQYF
>-|TRBJ1-4|15|TRBD1|TRBV9
TGTGCCAGCAGCGTGACGGGACAGAAAAATGAAAAACTGTTTTTT
CASSVTGQKNEKLFF
>few|TRBJ2-2|13|-|TRBV12-5
TGTGCTAGTGGTCGACATCTTACCGGGGAGCTGTTTTTT
CASGRHLTGELFF
>-|TRBJ2-3|15|TRBD2|TRBV5-1
TGCGCCAGCAGCTCTCGCGGGGGATACACAGATACGCAGTATTTT
CASSSRGGYTDTQYF
>-|TRBJ2-5|14|TRBD1|TRBV4-1
TGCGCCAGCAGCCAACCGACAGGGGGGGAGACCCAGTACTTC
CASSQPTGGETQYF
>-|TRBJ2-7|14|-|TRBV30
TGTGCCTGGAGTGTACTTAATCGGGGGAACGAGCAGTACTTC
CAWSVLNRGNEQYF
>once|TRBJ2-5|16|TRBD2|TRBV11-2
TGTGCCAGCAGCTTACGCGGGAGGGCCCTCGGGGAGACCCAGTACTTC
CASSLRGRALGETQYF
>-|TRBJ1-5|16|-|TRBV19
TGTGCCAGTAGTATAAGAGGGGGGGACAGCAATCAGCCCCAGCATTTT
CASSIRGGDSNQPQHF
>-|TRBJ1-5|14|TRBD1|TRBV28
TGTGCCAGCAGGCAGGGGGCAGGCAATCAGCCCCAGCATTTT
CASRQGAGNQPQHF
>-|TRBJ1-5|13|-|TRBV10-2
TGCGCCAGCGGCGACAGGATCAATCAGCCCCAGCATTTT
CASGDRINQPQHF
>-|TRBJ1-4|15|-|TRBV7-2
TGTGCCAGCAGCCTCCAGGGTATTGGTGGTGAAAAACTGTTTTTT
CASSLQGIGGEKLFF
>-|TRBJ2-1|15|TRBD2|TRBV6-5
TGTGCCAGCAGTTATCTAGCGGGAGGGGCTAATGAGCAGTTCTTC
CASSYLAGGANEQFF
>-|TRBJ1-3|17|TRBD1|TRBV27
TGTGCCAGCAGTAAACAGGGGCAAGGGGTTGCTGGAAACACCATATATTTT
CASSKQGQGVAGNTIYF
>-|TRBJ2-7|14|TRBD1|TRBV5-1
TGCGCCAGCAGCTCCGGACAGGGGCCATACGAGCAGTACTTC
CASSSGQGPYEQYF
>-|TRBJ2-7|14|TRBD1|TRBV30
TGTGCCTGGAGTGAACAGGGGCAAACCTACGAGCAGTACTTC
CAWSEQGQTYEQYF
>-|TRBJ2-7|12|-|TRBV6-5
TGTGCCAGCAGTCCGAGTCATGACGAGCAGTACTTC
CASSPSHDEQYF
>-|TRBJ1-2|15|TRBD1|TRBV30
TGTGCCTGGAGTGTACTAGGTAGGACAGGGAATGGCTACACCTTC
CAWSVLGRTGNGYTF
>-|TRBJ1-3|13|TRBD1|TRBV19
TGTGCCAGTACCGGGACAGTTGGAAACACCATATATTTT
CASTGTVGNTIYF
>-|TRBJ2-3|15|-|TRBV12-2
TGTGCAAGTCGCTTAGCGCGGGGATCGGGAGATACGCAGTATTTT
CASRLARGSGDTQYF
>-|TRBJ2-2|17|TRBD1|TRBV9
TGTGCCAGCAGCGTAGAGAGGGGGCGGCGGAACACCGGGGAGCTGTTTTTT
CASSVERGRRNTGELFF
>-|TRBJ2-5|16|TRBD2|TRBV19
TGTGCCAGTAGTATATCCCTGACTAGCGGGGTAGAGACCCAGTACTTC
CASSISLTSGVETQYF
>-|TRBJ1-6|15|TRBD1|TRBV2
TGTGCCAGCAGTGGGGACAGCTCCTATAATTCACCCCTCCACTTT
CASSGDSSYNSPLHF
>once|TRBJ2-2|12|-|TRBV11-2
TGTGCCAGCAGGTTTAGCACCGGGGAGCTGTTTTTT
CASRFSTGELFF
>few|TRBJ1-2|14|TRBD1|TRBV7-9
TGTGCCAGCAGCTTAGCGGGACAGGGGGATGGCTACACCTTC
CASSLAGQGDGYTF
>once|TRBJ1-1|11|-|TRBV10-3
TGTGCCATCAGTGGCCAGGATGAAGCTTTCTTT
CAISGQDEAFF
>few|TRBJ1-5|13|-|TRBV29-1
TGCAGCGTTGCGCGAGATAGCAATCAGCCCCAGCATTTT
CSVARDSNQPQHF
>-|TRBJ1-5|13|-|TRBV30
TGTGCCTGGAGTCACCGGGGCAATCAGCCCCAGCATTTT
CAWSHRGNQPQHF
>once|TRBJ2-3|17|-|TRBV29-1
TGCAGCGTTGGACCTTCCCAGGGCGGGGGCAACACAGATACGCAGTATTTT
CSVGPSQGGGNTDTQYF
>-|TRBJ1-1|14|-|TRBV10-1
TGCGCCAGCAGTGTAAGACGGGGGAACACTGAAGCTTTCTTT
CASSVRRGNTEAFF
>few|TRBJ1-5|15|-|TRBV7-9
TGTGCCAGCAGCTTAGCGCCAGATGGTTATCAGCCCCAGCATTTT
CASSLAPDGYQPQHF
>-|TRBJ1-6|13|TRBD1|TRBV7-3
TGTGCCAGCAGCCGGGACAGGAATTCACCCCTCCACTTT
CASSRDRNSPLHF